Presented here are 8 T cell receptor beta chains from one specimen sequenced in a study of T cells in Graves' hyperthyroidism and ophthalmopathy. Authors of the study amplified TCR beta CDR3 regions from RNA transcripts. Initially, a first-round RT-PCR of the TCR CDR3 employed the HTBI primer set. TCRdb used MiXCR to reprocess the multiplex PCR reads, holding one entry per CDR3 protein. The sample lists hundreds of thousands of distinct CDR3 sequences; approximately 15% were seen once. Sequenced: blood. These TCRs come from a woman between 18 and 29 years old with Graves' hyperthyroidism.

This chain uses TRBV19 with TRBJ1-5; 7 nucleotides align to TRBD1. The J segment lost 5 bases and the V segment lost 3 bases, leaving 4 bases of the junction unmatched. The CDR3 has 14 residues. Germline V lookup: CDR1 LNHDA, CDR2 SQIVND (reference sequence). CDR3 sequence (DNA): TGTGCCAGTAGTATCCGGGACAGTTATCAGCCCCAGCATTTT. It is translated as CASSIRDSYQPQHF. The full variable domain, rest sourced from reference TRBV19 and TRBJ1-5, is DGGITQSPKYLFRKEGQNVTLSCEQNLNHDAMYWYRQDPGQGLRLIYYSQIVNDFQKGDIAEGYSVSREKKESFPLTVTSAQKNPTAFYLCASSIRDSYQPQHFGDGTRLSIL.

This clonotype turned up a few times. V usage is TRBV13 and J usage is TRBJ1-1, with D uncertain. Per the germline V gene, CDR1 is PRHDT and CDR2 is FYEKMQ (reference sequence). V lost 3 bases to trimming and J lost 1 base, with 9 bases between them. This CDR3 region has 14 residues. CDR3 coding DNA: TGTGCCAGCAGCTTTTTTGAGGAGAACACTGAAGCTTTCTTT. This gives the protein CASSFFEENTEAFF.

This clonotype was seen a handful of times. The rearrangement joins TRBV27 to TRBJ2-2; D is uncertain. The V and J ends lost 7 bases and 2 bases respectively, with 20 bases between them. Germline V gene lookup returns CDR1 MNHEY and CDR2 SMNVEV (reference sequence). This CDR3 comprises 17 residues. CDR3 sequence: CASTVLTKRLNTGELFF. CDR3 nucleotide sequence: TGTGCCAGCACCGTATTGACCAAACGTTTAAACACCGGGGAGCTGTTTTTT.

This clonotype was picked up many times. V gene TRBV12-3 or TRBV12-4 combines with J gene TRBJ1-3, with D unclear. Trimming cost V 0 bases and J 3 bases, with 9 bases left between them. The CDR3 loop spans 15 amino acids. CDR3 residues: CASSLARGFGNTIYF. DNA of the CDR3: TGTGCCAGCAGTTTAGCAAGAGGGTTTGGAAACACCATATATTTT.

As regards this clonotype: Given a much more abundant clone one base away, this may be a read error. The chain carries TRBV12-3 or TRBV12-4 and TRBJ2-5; D not certain. CDR3 length: 14 residues. The CDR3 spells CTISGSGWEETQYF. CDR3 sequence (DNA): TGTACCATCAGTGGCTCAGGCTGGGAAGAGACCCAGTACTTC.

This clonotype was recorded at least ten times. V gene TRBV28 combines with J gene TRBJ2-2; the match to TRBD2 covers 12 bases. Germline V gene data show CDR1 as MDHEN and CDR2 as SYDVKM. With V trimmed by 6 bases and J by 6 bases, 5 bases remained unmatched. This CDR3 comprises 15 residues. The CDR3 is CASRQGLAGAGELFF. The CDR3 nucleotides are TGTGCCAGCAGGCAGGGACTAGCGGGCGCCGGGGAGCTGTTTTTT.

This clonotype was picked up many times. V usage is TRBV11-1 and J usage is TRBJ2-7; 7 positions agree with TRBD2. V shed 3 bases and J 6 bases; nucleotides not matched to a gene: 8. CDR1 SGHAT and CDR2 FQDESV come from the germline V gene (reference sequence). The CDR3 consists of 14 residues. The CDR3 region has the DNA TGTGCCAGCAGCTTTTTAGGCGGGAGTACCGAGCAGTACTTC. This translates into CASSFLGGSTEQYF.

This clonotype was detected many times. This sequence joins TRBV5-1 and TRBJ1-2, with D perhaps matching TRBD1 (5 bases). Germline V lookup: CDR1 SGHRS, CDR2 YFSETQ. Between the trimmed V and J ends, which lost 0 bases and 1 base, there was a span of 16 bases. There are 17 residues in the CDR3. The chain's CDR3 is CASSLDTWTQNNYGYTF. DNA for the CDR3: TGCGCCAGCAGCTTGGACACGTGGACACAGAATAACTATGGCTACACCTTC.